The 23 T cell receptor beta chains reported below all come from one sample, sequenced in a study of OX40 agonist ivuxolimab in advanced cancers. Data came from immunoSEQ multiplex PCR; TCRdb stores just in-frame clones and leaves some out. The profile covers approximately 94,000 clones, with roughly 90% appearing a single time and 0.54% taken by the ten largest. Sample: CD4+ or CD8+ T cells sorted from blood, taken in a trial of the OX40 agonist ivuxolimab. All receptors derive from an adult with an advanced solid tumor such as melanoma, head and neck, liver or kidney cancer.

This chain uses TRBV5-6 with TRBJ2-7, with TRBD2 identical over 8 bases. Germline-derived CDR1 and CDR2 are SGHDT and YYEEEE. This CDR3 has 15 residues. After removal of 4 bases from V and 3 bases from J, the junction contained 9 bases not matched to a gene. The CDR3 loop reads CASSAESGSRYEQYF. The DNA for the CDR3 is TGTGCCAGCAGCGCTGAAAGCGGGAGCCGCTACGAGCAGTACTTC.

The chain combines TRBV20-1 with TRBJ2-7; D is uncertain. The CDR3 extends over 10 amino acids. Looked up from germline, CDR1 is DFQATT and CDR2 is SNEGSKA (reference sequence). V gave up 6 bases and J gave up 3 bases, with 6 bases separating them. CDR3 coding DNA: TGCAGTGCGAAATTCTACGAGCAGTACTTC. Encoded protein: CSAKFYEQYF.

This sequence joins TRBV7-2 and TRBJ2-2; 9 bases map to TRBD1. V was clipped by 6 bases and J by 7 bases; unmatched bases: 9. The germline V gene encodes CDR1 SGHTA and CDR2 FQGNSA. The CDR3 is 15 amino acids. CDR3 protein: CASSPRDRVVGELFF. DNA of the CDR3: TGTGCCAGCAGTCCCCGGGACAGGGTGGTCGGGGAGCTGTTTTTT.

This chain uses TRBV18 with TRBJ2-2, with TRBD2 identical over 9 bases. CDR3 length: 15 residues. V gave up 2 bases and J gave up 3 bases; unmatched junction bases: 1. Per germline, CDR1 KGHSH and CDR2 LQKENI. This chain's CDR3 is CASSPRTSDTGELFF. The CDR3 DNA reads TGTGCCAGCTCACCAAGGACTAGCGACACCGGGGAGCTGTTTTTT.

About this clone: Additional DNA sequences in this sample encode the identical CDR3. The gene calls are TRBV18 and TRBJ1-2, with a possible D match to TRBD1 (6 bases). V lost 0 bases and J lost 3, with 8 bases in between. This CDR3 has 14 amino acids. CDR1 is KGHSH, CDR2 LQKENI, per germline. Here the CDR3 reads CASSPPGADYGYTF. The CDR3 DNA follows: TGTGCCAGCTCACCACCGGGGGCTGACTATGGCTACACCTTC. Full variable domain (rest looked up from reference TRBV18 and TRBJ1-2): NAGVMQNPRHLVRRRGQEARLRCSPMKGHSHVYWYRQLPEEGLKFMVYLQKENIIDESGMPKERFSAEFPKEGPSILRIQQVVRGDSAAYFCASSPPGADYGYTFGSGTRLTVV.

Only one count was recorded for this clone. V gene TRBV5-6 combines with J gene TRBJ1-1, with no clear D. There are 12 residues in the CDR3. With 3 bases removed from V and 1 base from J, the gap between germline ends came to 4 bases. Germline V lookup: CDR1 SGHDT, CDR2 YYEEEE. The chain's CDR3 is CASSSPNTEAFF. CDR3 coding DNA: TGTGCCAGCAGCTCACCGAACACTGAAGCTTTCTTT.

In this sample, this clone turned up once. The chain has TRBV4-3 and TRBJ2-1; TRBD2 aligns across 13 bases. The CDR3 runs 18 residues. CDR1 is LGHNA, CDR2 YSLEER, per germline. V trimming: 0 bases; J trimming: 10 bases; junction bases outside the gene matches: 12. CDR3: CASSQDEGLAGTAMEQFF. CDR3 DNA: TGCGCCAGCAGCCAAGATGAGGGACTAGCGGGGACCGCCATGGAGCAGTTCTTC.

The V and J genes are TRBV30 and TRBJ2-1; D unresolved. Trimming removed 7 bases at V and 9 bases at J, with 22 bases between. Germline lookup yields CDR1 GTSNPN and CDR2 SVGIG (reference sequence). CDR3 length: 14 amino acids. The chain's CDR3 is CAFLTWSLSGEQFF. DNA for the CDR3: TGTGCCTTCCTGACTTGGTCCCTTTCGGGTGAGCAGTTCTTC.

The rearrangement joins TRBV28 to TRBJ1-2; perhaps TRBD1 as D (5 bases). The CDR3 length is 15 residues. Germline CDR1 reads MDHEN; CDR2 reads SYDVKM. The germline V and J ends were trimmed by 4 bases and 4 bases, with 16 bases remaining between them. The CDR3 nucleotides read TGTGCCAGCAGTTGGGGTAGGGGTTTTCTCTATGGCTACACCTTC. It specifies CASSWGRGFLYGYTF.

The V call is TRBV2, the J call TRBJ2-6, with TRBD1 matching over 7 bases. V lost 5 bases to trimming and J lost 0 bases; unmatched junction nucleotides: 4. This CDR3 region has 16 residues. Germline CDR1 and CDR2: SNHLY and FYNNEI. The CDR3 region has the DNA TGTGCCAGCAGTCGGGACAGACGCTCTGGGGCCAACGTCCTGACTTTC. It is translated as CASSRDRRSGANVLTF.

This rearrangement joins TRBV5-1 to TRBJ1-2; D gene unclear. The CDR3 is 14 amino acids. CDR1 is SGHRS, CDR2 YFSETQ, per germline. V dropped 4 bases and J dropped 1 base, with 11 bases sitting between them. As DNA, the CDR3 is TGCGCCAGCAGCCAAGCTGGCTTTAACTATGGCTACACCTTC. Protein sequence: CASSQAGFNYGYTF.

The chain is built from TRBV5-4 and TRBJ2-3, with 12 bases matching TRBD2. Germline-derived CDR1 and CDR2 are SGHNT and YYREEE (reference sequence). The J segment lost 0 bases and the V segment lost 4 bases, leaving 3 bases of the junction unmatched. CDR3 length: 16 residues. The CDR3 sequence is CASSTGTSGSTDTQYF. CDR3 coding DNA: TGTGCCAGCAGCACTGGGACTAGCGGGAGCACAGATACGCAGTATTTT.

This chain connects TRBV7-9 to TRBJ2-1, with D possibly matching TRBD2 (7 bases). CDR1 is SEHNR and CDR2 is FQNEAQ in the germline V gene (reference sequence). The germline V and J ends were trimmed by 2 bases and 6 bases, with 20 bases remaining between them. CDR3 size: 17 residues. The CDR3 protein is CASSLRSSGGAGNEQFF. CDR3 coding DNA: TGTGCCAGCAGCTTACGGTCCTCTGGGGGGGCAGGCAATGAGCAGTTCTTC.

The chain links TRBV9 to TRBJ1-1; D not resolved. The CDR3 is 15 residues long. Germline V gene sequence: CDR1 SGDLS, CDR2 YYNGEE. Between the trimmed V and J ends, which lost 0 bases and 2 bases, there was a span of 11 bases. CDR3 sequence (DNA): TGTGCCAGCAGCGTAGAGGCGGTTCTAAACACTGAAGCTTTCTTT. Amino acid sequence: CASSVEAVLNTEAFF.

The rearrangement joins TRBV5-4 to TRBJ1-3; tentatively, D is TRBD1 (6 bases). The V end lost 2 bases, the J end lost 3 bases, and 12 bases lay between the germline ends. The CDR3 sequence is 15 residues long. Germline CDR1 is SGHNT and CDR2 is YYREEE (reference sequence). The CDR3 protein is CASSFGGGGGNTIYF. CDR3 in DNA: TGTGCCAGCAGCTTTGGGGGGGGCGGTGGAAACACCATATATTTT.

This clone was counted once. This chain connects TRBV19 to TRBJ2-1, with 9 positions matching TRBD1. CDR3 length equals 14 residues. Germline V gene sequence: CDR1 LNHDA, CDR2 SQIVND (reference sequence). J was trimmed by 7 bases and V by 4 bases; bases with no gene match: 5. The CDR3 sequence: CASSKGTGINEQFF. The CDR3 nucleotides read TGTGCCAGTAGTAAGGGGACAGGGATAAATGAGCAGTTCTTC.

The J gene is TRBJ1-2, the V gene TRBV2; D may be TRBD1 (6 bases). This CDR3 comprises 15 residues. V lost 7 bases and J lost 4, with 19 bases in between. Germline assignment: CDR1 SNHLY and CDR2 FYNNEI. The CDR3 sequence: CASTERGALVYGYTF. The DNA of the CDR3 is TGTGCCAGCACCGAGCGGGGGGCCCTGGTCTATGGCTACACCTTC.

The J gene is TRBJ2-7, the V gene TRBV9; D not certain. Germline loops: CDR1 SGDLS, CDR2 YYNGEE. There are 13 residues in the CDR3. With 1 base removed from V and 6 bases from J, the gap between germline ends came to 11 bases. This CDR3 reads CASSVISSSEQYF. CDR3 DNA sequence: TGTGCCAGCAGCGTAATTAGTTCGAGCGAGCAGTACTTC.

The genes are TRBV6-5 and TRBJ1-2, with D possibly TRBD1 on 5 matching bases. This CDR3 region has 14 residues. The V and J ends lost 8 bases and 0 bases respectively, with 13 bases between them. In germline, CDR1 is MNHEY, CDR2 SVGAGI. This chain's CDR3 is CASGGLVSNYGYTF. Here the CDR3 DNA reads TGTGCCAGCGGGGGGTTAGTCTCTAACTATGGCTACACCTTC.

CDR3 nucleotide sequence: TGTGCCAGCAGCTTATCCGGGCCGGACTACGAGCAGTACTTC. It codes for CASSLSGPDYEQYF. This chain uses TRBV11-2 with TRBJ2-7; no reliable D call. This CDR3 comprises 14 residues. Germline V CDR1 and CDR2: SGHAT, FQNNGV. V lost 2 bases and J lost 3, with 11 bases in between.

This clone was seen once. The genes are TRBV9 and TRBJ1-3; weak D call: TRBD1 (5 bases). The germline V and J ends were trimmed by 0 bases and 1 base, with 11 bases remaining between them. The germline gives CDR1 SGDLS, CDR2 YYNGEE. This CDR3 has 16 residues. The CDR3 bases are TGTGCCAGCAGCGTAGCATCAGGGCAGTCTGGAAACACCATATATTTT. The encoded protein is CASSVASGQSGNTIYF. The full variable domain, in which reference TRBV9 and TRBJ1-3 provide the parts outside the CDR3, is DSGVTQTPKHLITATGQRVTLRCSPRSGDLSVYWYQQSLDQGLQFLIQYYNGEERAKGNILERFSAQQFPDLHSELNLSSLELGDSALYFCASSVASGQSGNTIYFGEGSWLTVV.

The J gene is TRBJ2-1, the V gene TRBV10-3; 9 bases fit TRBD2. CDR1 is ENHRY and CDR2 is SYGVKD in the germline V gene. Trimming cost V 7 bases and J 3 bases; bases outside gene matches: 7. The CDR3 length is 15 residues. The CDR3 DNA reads TGTGCCATCAAGGAGACTAGCGGAAACTACAATGAGCAGTTCTTC. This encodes CAIKETSGNYNEQFF.

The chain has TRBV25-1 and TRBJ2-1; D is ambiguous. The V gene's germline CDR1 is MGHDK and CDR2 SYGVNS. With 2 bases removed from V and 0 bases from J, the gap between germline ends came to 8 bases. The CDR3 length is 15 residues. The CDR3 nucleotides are TGTGCCAGCAGTGAACTGGCGAGCTCCTACAATGAGCAGTTCTTC. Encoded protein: CASSELASSYNEQFF. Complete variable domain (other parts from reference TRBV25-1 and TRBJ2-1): EADIYQTPRYLVIGTGKKITLECSQTMGHDKMYWYQQDPGMELHLIHYSYGVNSTEKGDLSSESTVSRIRTEHFPLTLESARPSHTSQYLCASSELASSYNEQFFGPGTRLTVL.